The following is a TCR beta chain sequence with its context. The clone's antigen remains unknown. No much larger clone exists at a distance of one base, and base qualities are not known. Receptor libraries were prepared by PCR. The reads were generated on an Illumina HiSeq 2500. To normalize quantification of the TCRbeta repertoire, the TCR libraries were built with molecular barcoding that relied on unique molecular identifiers. TCRdb itself trimmed the public reads at Q25 with fastp, ran MiXCR and retained productive beta chains. Each record represents a unique CDR3 protein, reported with the most common genes and DNA among its rows. The sample yields some 200,000 distinct CDR3 sequences; just over 14% were counted once. The ten largest clonotypes hold less than 15% of the sample. The data were obtained in a study of T-cell reconstitution after alpha-beta-depleted transplantation in children (dated by TCRdb to the mid-2010s). Some background on the complete study: T-cell immune reconstitution after TCRalphabeta/CD19-depleted allogeneic hematopoietic cell transplantation in children was quantitatively tracked in the study by means of TCR repertoire profiling.

The sample was PBMCs from the stem cell graft donor, taken from the stem cell graft. This clonotype originated in a human donor who donated a stem cell graft to a child with acute lymphoblastic leukemia.

This receptor has the CDR3 CASSLALGDREAFF. The base sequence is TGTGCCAGCAGCTTAGCGTTGGGAGACCGGGAAGCTTTCTTT. The rearranged chain carries TRBV7-9 and TRBJ1-1, with the D gene not clear enough to name. Including cysteine and phenylalanine, the CDR3 has 14 amino acids. CDR3 DNA is the only sequence kept; it has 42 bases, read in frame from the first base. Based on the germline V gene (reference sequence), the CDR1 and CDR2 sequences are SEHNR and FQNEAQ. V was cut back by 0 bases and J by 8 bases, leaving a gap of 13 bases between them.